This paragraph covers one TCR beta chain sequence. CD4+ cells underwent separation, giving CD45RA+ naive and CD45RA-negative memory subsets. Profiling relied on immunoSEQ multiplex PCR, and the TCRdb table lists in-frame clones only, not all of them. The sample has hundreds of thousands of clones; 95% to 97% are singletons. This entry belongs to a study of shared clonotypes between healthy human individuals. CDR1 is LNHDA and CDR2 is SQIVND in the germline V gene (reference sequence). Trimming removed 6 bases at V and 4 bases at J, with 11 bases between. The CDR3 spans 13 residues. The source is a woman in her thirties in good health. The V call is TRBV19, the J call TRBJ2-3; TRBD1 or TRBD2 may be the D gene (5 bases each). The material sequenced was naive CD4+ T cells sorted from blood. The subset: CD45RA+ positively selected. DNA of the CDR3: TGTGCCAGTAGCCAAGTGGGGGCAGATACGCAGTATTTT. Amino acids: CASSQVGADTQYF.